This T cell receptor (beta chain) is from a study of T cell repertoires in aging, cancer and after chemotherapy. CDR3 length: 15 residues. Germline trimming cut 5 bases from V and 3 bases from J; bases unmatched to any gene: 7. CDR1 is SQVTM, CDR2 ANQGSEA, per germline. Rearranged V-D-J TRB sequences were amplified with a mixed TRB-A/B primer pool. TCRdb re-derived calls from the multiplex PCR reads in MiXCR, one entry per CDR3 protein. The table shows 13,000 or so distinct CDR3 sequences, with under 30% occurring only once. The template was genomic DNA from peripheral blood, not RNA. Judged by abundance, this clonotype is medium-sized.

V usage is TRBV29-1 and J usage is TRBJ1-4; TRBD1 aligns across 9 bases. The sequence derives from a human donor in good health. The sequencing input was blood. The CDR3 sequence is CSVSQGASANEKLFF. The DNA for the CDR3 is TGCAGCGTTTCACAGGGGGCCTCCGCTAATGAAAAACTGTTTTTT.